Shown below are 26 T cell receptor beta chains from a single sample sequenced in a study of shared clonotypes between healthy human individuals. Using immunoSEQ multiplex PCR, the repertoire was profiled, and TCRdb retains in-frame clones only, with some absent. The table lists about 640,000 clones, less than 80% of them singletons. The sample was memory CD4+ T cells sorted from blood. This sample's subset: CD45RA-negative fraction. The receptors stem from a woman in her twenties or thirties in good health.

This chain connects TRBV5-1 to TRBJ2-2; D is possibly TRBD1 (6 bases). Germline-derived CDR1 and CDR2 are SGHRS and YFSETQ. The CDR3 totals 15 residues. Trimming removed 1 base at V and 9 bases at J, with 16 bases between. The CDR3 DNA follows: TGCGCCAGCAGCTTGTCATATGGACAGACGAGGGAGCTGTTTTTT. Protein: CASSLSYGQTRELFF.

This chain connects TRBV18 to TRBJ2-7; tentatively, D is TRBD1 (5 bases). Germline CDR1 reads KGHSH; CDR2 reads LQKENI. This CDR3 has 14 residues. Deletions cut 6 bases from V and 2 bases from J, with 14 bases between. The DNA of the CDR3 is TGTGCCAGCTCCGGCCTAGGGGAAGCCTACGAGCAGTACTTC. This encodes CASSGLGEAYEQYF.

V and J are TRBV7-9 and TRBJ2-2; D ambiguous. CDR3 length: 14 amino acids. V was pared by 5 bases and J by 7 bases, with 14 bases between. Germline CDR1 SEHNR, CDR2 FQNEAQ (reference sequence). The CDR3 reads CASSPGSRGGELFF. CDR3 coding DNA: TGTGCCAGCAGCCCCGGGTCCCGTGGCGGGGAGCTGTTTTTT.

This clone was counted a few times. The chain couples TRBV27 to TRBJ1-3, with D hard to call. Per germline, CDR1 MNHEY and CDR2 SMNVEV (reference sequence). This CDR3 is built from 13 residues. V shed 6 bases and J shed 0 bases, with 6 bases lying between them. The CDR3, as DNA: TGTGCCAGCAGCGTATCCTCTGGAAACACCATATATTTT. It translates to CASSVSSGNTIYF.

The chain employs TRBV28 and TRBJ1-1, with 7 nucleotides matching TRBD1. The length of the CDR3 is 14 residues. The V segment lost 5 bases and the J segment 1 base; nucleotides outside the gene matches: 4. The germline gives CDR1 MDHEN, CDR2 SYDVKM. DNA of the CDR3: TGTGCCAGCAGTGTGGGACAGAAGAACACTGAAGCTTTCTTT. Translating gives CASSVGQKNTEAFF.

V is TRBV7-9 and J is TRBJ2-2; D remains unclear. Looked up from germline, CDR1 is SEHNR and CDR2 is FQNEAQ (reference sequence). The CDR3 is 13 amino acids. V was cut by 1 base and J by 1 base, with 1 base left in between. In nucleotides, the CDR3 is TGTGCCAGCAGCTTAGAGAACACCGGGGAGCTGTTTTTT. Amino acid sequence: CASSLENTGELFF. The entire variable domain, with the rest obtained from reference TRBV7-9 and TRBJ2-2, is as follows: DTGVSQNPRHKITKRGQNVTFRCDPISEHNRLYWYRQTLGQGPEFLTYFQNEAQLEKSRLLSDRFSAERPKGSFSTLEIQRTEQGDSAMYLCASSLENTGELFFGEGSRLTVL.

The chain links TRBV6-5 to TRBJ2-3; perhaps TRBD2 as D (5 bases). Germline CDR1 MNHEY, CDR2 SVGAGI. V was cut by 8 bases and J by 6 bases, with 12 bases left in between. The CDR3 totals 12 residues. In DNA, the CDR3 is TGTGCCAGCCGAGGGCAAGCGGATACGCAGTATTTT. This translates into CASRGQADTQYF.

This chain links TRBV18 with TRBJ1-2, with 11 bases matching TRBD1. The ends lost 2 bases at V and 2 bases at J; junction bases unmatched: 4. Germline V CDR1 and CDR2: KGHSH, LQKENI. This CDR3 contains 16 residues. The CDR3 DNA reads as TGTGCCAGCTCACCAAGGACAGGGGGCTCCAACTATGGCTACACCTTC. Its protein is CASSPRTGGSNYGYTF.

The chain links TRBV28 to TRBJ1-4, with TRBD1 matching over 10 bases. The V and J ends lost 8 bases and 4 bases, in that order; junction bases with no gene match: 7. The CDR3 spans 15 residues. Germline values: CDR1 MDHEN, CDR2 SYDVKM. The CDR3, as DNA: TGTGCCAGCGTCGACAGGGGGCGGGTTAATGAAAAACTGTTTTTT. Translation: CASVDRGRVNEKLFF.

This clone was seen many times. V and J are TRBV28 and TRBJ1-2, with TRBD1 matching 7 bases. Unmatched junction bases numbered 13, after V lost 5 bases and J lost 1 base. The CDR3 runs to 17 residues. Per the germline V gene, CDR1 is MDHEN and CDR2 is SYDVKM. The CDR3 spells CASSDTGVPQRNYGYTF. CDR3 nucleotides: TGTGCCAGCAGTGATACAGGGGTCCCACAACGTAACTATGGCTACACCTTC.

This clone has more than one count but fewer than ten. V usage is TRBV4-2 and J usage is TRBJ2-1; D tentatively reads TRBD1 or TRBD2 (5 bases each). Germline V gene sequence: CDR1 LGHNA, CDR2 YNFKEQ. Trimming cost V 4 bases and J 6 bases, with 16 bases left between them. The CDR3 covers 15 residues. This CDR3 reads CASSPPSGQLNEQFF. The CDR3 region has the DNA TGTGCCAGCAGCCCCCCCTCGGGGCAGCTCAATGAGCAGTTCTTC.

The rearrangement uses TRBV4-1 and TRBJ2-2, with TRBD1 as a possible D gene (6 bases). The ends were cut back, 1 base at V and 1 base at J, with 10 bases in the middle. Per germline, CDR1 MGHRA and CDR2 YSYEKL. The CDR3 is made up of 16 amino acids. CDR3 in DNA: TGCGCCAGCAGCCAAGGCTGGGGGCGGAACACCGGGGAGCTGTTTTTT. Amino acids: CASSQGWGRNTGELFF.

This chain links TRBV13 with TRBJ2-7, with 9 bases matching TRBD1. In germline, CDR1 is PRHDT, CDR2 FYEKMQ (reference sequence). With V trimmed by 0 bases and J by 6 bases, 0 bases remained unmatched. This CDR3 has 13 amino acids. CDR3 nucleotide sequence: TGTGCCAGCAGCTTAGGGGACAGGGGCGAGCAGTACTTC. It translates to CASSLGDRGEQYF. The complete variable domain, with remaining parts taken from reference TRBV13 and TRBJ2-7, reads AAGVIQSPRHLIKEKRETATLKCYPIPRHDTVYWYQQGPGQDPQFLISFYEKMQSDKGSIPDRFSAQQFSDYHSELNMSSLELGDSALYFCASSLGDRGEQYFGPGTRLTVT.

The V call is TRBV28, the J call TRBJ2-5; 10 positions agree with TRBD2. CDR1 MDHEN and CDR2 SYDVKM come from the germline V gene. J was trimmed by 7 bases and V by 8 bases; bases with no gene match: 16. The CDR3 extends over 16 amino acids. Here the CDR3 reads CASDKQWTSGELTQYF. CDR3 coding DNA: TGTGCCAGCGATAAGCAGTGGACTAGCGGAGAGTTGACCCAGTACTTC.

The CDR3 DNA is TGTGCCAGCAGTGACCGAACGGGCTGGACGGGTGGCTACACCTTC. Translating gives CASSDRTGWTGGYTF. The chain joins TRBV25-1 to TRBJ1-2; D gene unclear. Germline CDR1 and CDR2: MGHDK and SYGVNS. V lost 3 bases and J lost 7, with 18 bases in between. The CDR3 is 15 amino acids.

This clone was counted a few times. The chain couples TRBV25-1 to TRBJ1-3; a possible D gene is TRBD1 (5 bases). The germline CDR1 and CDR2 sequences are MGHDK and SYGVNS. V lost 3 bases and J lost 6, with 12 bases in between. The CDR3 sequence is 14 residues long. In DNA, the CDR3 is TGTGCCAGCAGTGAGGCAGGCAGGGAAAACACCATATATTTT. Protein: CASSEAGRENTIYF.

This clone has a single count. The chain links TRBV2 to TRBJ1-2, with TRBD1 identical over 7 bases. This CDR3 has 14 amino acids. With 7 bases clipped from V and 8 bases from J, the junction kept 13 bases outside the gene matches. Per the germline V gene, CDR1 is SNHLY and CDR2 is FYNNEI. CDR3 in DNA: TGTGCCAGCACCCGGGACAGATATGGTGGAGGCTACACCTTC. Amino acids: CASTRDRYGGGYTF.

The rearrangement joins TRBV4-1 to TRBJ1-1, with D possibly TRBD1 on 6 matching bases. The V end lost 2 bases, the J end lost 8 bases, and 9 bases lay between the germline ends. The CDR3 consists of 12 residues. Looked up from germline, CDR1 is MGHRA and CDR2 is YSYEKL. As DNA, the CDR3 is TGCGCCAGCAGCCAAATCGGGGGCGAAGCTTTCTTT. It translates to CASSQIGGEAFF.

The chain couples TRBV7-6 to TRBJ1-5, with D perhaps matching TRBD1 (6 bases). Trimming shortened V by 1 base and J by 6 bases, and 10 bases separated the two germline ends. CDR1 SGHVS and CDR2 FNYEAQ come from the germline V gene. The CDR3 consists of 14 residues. In DNA, the CDR3 is TGTGCCAGCAGCTTAGACAGGGATGGTCAGCCCCAGCATTTT. It is translated as CASSLDRDGQPQHF.

CDR3 DNA: TGTGCCAGTAGTTCTCAATCAGGAGGGAATGAAAAACTGTTTTTT. As protein: CASSSQSGGNEKLFF. This sequence joins TRBV19 and TRBJ1-4; D unresolved. The CDR3 is made up of 15 amino acids. The V end lost 5 bases, the J end lost 5 bases, and 15 bases lay between the germline ends. The V gene's germline CDR1 is LNHDA and CDR2 SQIVND (reference sequence).

The chain joins TRBV6-5 to TRBJ1-1, with D maybe TRBD1 (6 bases). CDR1 is MNHEY and CDR2 is SVGAGI in the germline V gene. The germline V and J ends were trimmed by 5 bases and 7 bases, with 14 bases remaining between them. CDR3 length: 13 residues. The CDR3 nucleotides are TGTGCCAGCAGTCCTCGAAGGGGGGGTGAAGCTTTCTTT. It specifies CASSPRRGGEAFF.

This chain links TRBV6-6 with TRBJ2-1; the D is unclear. The V gene's germline CDR1 is MNHNY and CDR2 SVGAGI (reference sequence). The CDR3 contains 15 residues. Trimming shortened V by 6 bases and J by 0 bases, and 12 bases separated the two germline ends. CDR3 region: CASRTDLGSYNEQFF. CDR3 sequence (DNA): TGTGCCAGCAGAACCGACCTAGGCTCCTACAATGAGCAGTTCTTC.

This clone was seen a handful of times. The chain is built from TRBV28 and TRBJ2-2; D is unresolved. Germline values: CDR1 MDHEN, CDR2 SYDVKM. V was shortened by 2 bases and J by 5 bases, with 6 bases between the two germline ends. The CDR3 runs 13 residues. This CDR3 reads CASSLIGTGELFF. The CDR3 coding sequence is TGTGCCAGCAGTTTAATAGGGACCGGGGAGCTGTTTTTT.

V and J are TRBV11-2 and TRBJ2-3, with 8 bases that match TRBD1. After removal of 4 bases from V and 2 bases from J, the junction contained 11 bases not matched to a gene. The CDR3 is 17 amino acids. Germline V CDR1 and CDR2: SGHAT, FQNNGV. The CDR3 DNA follows: TGTGCCAGCAGCTCAAGTGGGGGGACAGGAAACACAGATACGCAGTATTTT. This sequence encodes CASSSSGGTGNTDTQYF.

The V call is TRBV7-9, the J call TRBJ2-1, with a tentative D call TRBD2 (6 bases). The V gene lost 3 bases and the J gene lost 4 bases, with 13 bases spanning the gap. The CDR3 totals 15 residues. The V gene's germline CDR1 is SEHNR and CDR2 FQNEAQ (reference sequence). In DNA, the CDR3 is TGTGCCAGCAGCTTCTTCCTCCGGGAGTACAATGAGCAGTTCTTC. Translated: CASSFFLREYNEQFF.

This chain's CDR3 is CASTRDGQATNEKLFF. As DNA, the CDR3 is TGTGCCAGCACCCGGGACGGACAGGCAACTAATGAAAAACTGTTTTTT. This chain joins TRBV2 and TRBJ1-4; 7 nucleotides match TRBD1. This CDR3 spans 16 amino acids. Per the germline V gene, CDR1 is SNHLY and CDR2 is FYNNEI. The trim removed 7 bases at V and 0 bases at J, leaving 8 bases unmatched. Full variable domain (outside the CDR3, taken from reference TRBV2 and TRBJ1-4): EPEVTQTPSHQVTQMGQEVILRCVPISNHLYFYWYRQILGQKVEFLVSFYNNEISEKSEIFDDQFSVERPDGSNFTLKIRSTKLEDSAMYFCASTRDGQATNEKLFFGSGTQLSVL.